A single sample is the source of the 25 T cell receptor beta chains below, sequenced in a study of blood T cells in healthy people across ages. It was with a sample-barcoded 5' primer and a J-beta primer mix that a second PCR of about 6 to 12 cycles was run. TCRdb re-derived calls from the 5' RACE reads in MiXCR, one entry per CDR3 protein. The table records about 1.5 million distinct CDR3 sequences, approximately 42% of them present only once. What was sequenced was blood. These receptors all stem from a woman between 18 and 29 years old in good health.

V gene TRBV28 combines with J gene TRBJ2-7, with TRBD2 matching over 12 bases. The CDR3 is made up of 16 amino acids. CDR1 MDHEN and CDR2 SYDVKM come from the germline V gene. Trimming removed 8 bases from V and 0 bases from J; junction bases left unmatched: 8. CDR3 coding DNA: TGTGCCAGCGGGACTAGCGGGCACCGAGCCTCCTACGAGCAGTACTTC. It specifies CASGTSGHRASYEQYF.

The chain recombines TRBV20-1 with TRBJ1-1; D uncertain. V lost 6 bases, J lost 6 bases, and 11 bases lay in between. Germline CDR1 DFQATT, CDR2 SNEGSKA (reference sequence). The CDR3 loop spans 11 amino acids. CDR3 loop: CSAHRVAEAFF. For the CDR3, the DNA is TGCAGTGCCCACCGGGTGGCTGAAGCTTTCTTT.

This sequence joins TRBV29-1 and TRBJ1-4; TRBD1 matches at 7 bases. The V gene end was trimmed by 6 bases and the J gene end by 4 bases; junction bases not matched to a gene: 8. In germline, CDR1 is SQVTM, CDR2 ANQGSEA. The CDR3 loop spans 14 amino acids. The CDR3 region has the DNA TGCAGCGTCCCTGTAGGACAGGATAATGAAAAACTGTTTTTT. This encodes CSVPVGQDNEKLFF.

This clonotype was observed a few times. The genes are TRBV10-3 and TRBJ2-2; 14 bases are shared with TRBD2. V trimming: 6 bases; J trimming: 3 bases; junction bases outside the gene matches: 3. The germline CDR1 and CDR2 sequences are ENHRY and SYGVKD. The CDR3 is 16 residues long. The chain's CDR3 is CAIRGLAGVYTGELFF. The DNA for the CDR3 is TGTGCCATCAGGGGACTAGCGGGAGTATACACCGGGGAGCTGTTTTTT.

The sample holds a few counts of this clonotype. The chain combines TRBV4-3 with TRBJ1-1; tentative D call: TRBD1 (6 bases). Trimming stripped 3 bases from V and 8 bases from J, with 13 bases between. This CDR3 is built from 13 residues. Germline V CDR1 and CDR2: LGHNA, YSLEER. DNA of the CDR3: TGCGCCAGCAGCCACTCGCAACAGGGAGAAGCTTTCTTT. As protein: CASSHSQQGEAFF.

The rearrangement uses TRBV14 and TRBJ2-1; D possibly matches TRBD1 or TRBD2 (5 bases each). CDR1 and CDR2 (germline): SGHDN, FVKESK. The CDR3 runs to 14 residues. Trimming removed 4 bases at V and 6 bases at J, with 13 bases between. The chain's CDR3 is CASSPGRARNEQFF. Written as DNA, the CDR3 is TGTGCCAGCAGCCCGGGGCGGGCCCGCAATGAGCAGTTCTTC. The full variable domain, with the rest looked up from reference TRBV14 and TRBJ2-1, is EAGVTQFPSHSVIEKGQTVTLRCDPISGHDNLYWYRRVMGKEIKFLLHFVKESKQDESGMPNNRFLAERTGGTYSTLKVQPAELEDSGVYFCASSPGRARNEQFFGPGTRLTVL.

Turning to this clonotype: Being one base from a much bigger clone, this may be a read error. The J gene is TRBJ2-2, the V gene TRBV6-2 or TRBV6-3, with D perhaps TRBD2 (6 bases). V was trimmed by 7 bases and J by 7 bases, leaving 7 bases between them. The CDR3 sequence is 11 residues long. The germline V gene has CDR1 MNHEY and CDR2 SVGEGT. The CDR3 nucleotides are TGTGCCAGCATCGGGGGCGGGGAGCTGTTTTTT. Translated: CASIGGGELFF.

V gene TRBV6-5 combines with J gene TRBJ2-7; 7 nucleotides agree with TRBD2. The J call is doubtful: the DNA matches TRBJ2-5 better. Germline V gives CDR1 MNHEY, CDR2 SVGAGI. This CDR3 spans 13 amino acids. The CDR3 DNA reads as TGTGCCAGCGTTGGCGGGAGTCATGAGACCCAGTACTTC. Protein: CASVGGSHETQYF.

This clonotype has only a few counts. This chain joins TRBV12-3 or TRBV12-4 and TRBJ2-7; tentatively, D is TRBD1 (5 bases). The CDR3 is 12 residues long. V was shortened by 5 bases and J by 6 bases, with 11 bases between the two germline ends. CDR3 amino acids: CASSVQGGEQYF. The CDR3 region has the DNA TGTGCCAGCAGTGTTCAGGGCGGCGAGCAGTACTTC.

This clonotype turned up a few times. Compared with germline, one end of the junction differs, possibly owing to a read error. V and J are TRBV10-2 and TRBJ1-1, with unresolved D. Germline-derived CDR1 and CDR2 are WSHSY and SAAADI. This CDR3 region has 10 residues. CDR3 in amino acids: CASRNSESFF. Written as DNA, the CDR3 is TGCGCCAGCAGAAATAGTGAATCTTTCTTT.

This sequence joins TRBV20-1 and TRBJ1-3; tentative D call: TRBD1 (5 bases). The CDR3 loop spans 14 amino acids. Germline loops: CDR1 DFQATT, CDR2 SNEGSKA (reference sequence). The germline V and J ends were trimmed by 6 bases and 0 bases, with 12 bases remaining between them. CDR3 sequence (DNA): TGCAGTGCGTCAAGAGGGACCTCTGGAAACACCATATATTTT. Its translation is CSASRGTSGNTIYF.

V and J are TRBV20-1 and TRBJ1-2; D is uncertain. Trimming shortened V by 6 bases and J by 0 bases, and 8 bases separated the two germline ends. From germline, CDR1 is DFQATT and CDR2 SNEGSKA (reference sequence). This CDR3 region has 12 residues. In DNA, the CDR3 is TGCAGTGCCACCGGGACTAACTATGGCTACACCTTC. It translates to CSATGTNYGYTF.

The chain uses TRBV9 and TRBJ2-7; TRBD2 matches at 7 bases. The end of the DNA aligns better with TRBJ2-4, so the J call may be wrong. The germline V gene has CDR1 SGDLS and CDR2 YYNGEE. The CDR3 loop spans 23 amino acids. This CDR3 is CASSDPTGEQAASGDPAENIQYF. The CDR3 bases are TGTGCCAGCAGCGACCCAACCGGGGAACAGGCGGCTAGCGGTGACCCTGCGGAAAACATTCAGTACTTC.

This sequence joins TRBV20-1 and TRBJ2-1; TRBD2 agrees at 10 bases. V lost 3 bases and J lost 5; bases outside the gene matches: 4. Germline values: CDR1 DFQATT, CDR2 SNEGSKA (reference sequence). There are 14 residues in the CDR3. The CDR3 DNA reads TGCAGTGCTAGGGGACTAGCGAGCGACAATGAGCAGTTCTTC. This encodes CSARGLASDNEQFF.

V and J are TRBV6-5 and TRBJ1-1; D unresolved. The CDR3 spans 13 residues. The germline V and J ends were trimmed by 2 bases and 8 bases, with 12 bases remaining between them. Germline CDR1 MNHEY, CDR2 SVGAGI. Here the CDR3 reads CASSYAGWPEAFF. DNA of the CDR3: TGTGCCAGCAGTTACGCCGGTTGGCCCGAAGCTTTCTTT.

The V gene is TRBV20-1, the J gene TRBJ2-1; D is undetermined. The length of the CDR3 is 15 residues. V was cut by 3 bases and J by 2 bases, with 14 bases left in between. CDR1 and CDR2 from the germline V gene are DFQATT and SNEGSKA (reference sequence). CDR3 nucleotide sequence: TGCAGTGCTAGCTTAGACAATCCCCCCTACAATGAGCAGTTCTTC. It encodes CSASLDNPPYNEQFF.

The genes are TRBV21-1 and TRBJ2-3; TRBD1, the table's D call, lacks a check against the DNA. TRBV21-1 is assigned pseudogene status. CDR3 length: 17 amino acids. The CDR3: CASSKALAGDHTDTQYF. CDR3 bases: TGTGCCAGCAGCAAAGCCCTGGCGGGGGACCACACAGATACGCAGTATTTT.

This rearrangement joins TRBV10-3 to TRBJ2-3; tentative D call: TRBD1 (5 bases). Trimming stripped 7 bases from V and 0 bases from J, with 17 bases between. Germline V gives CDR1 ENHRY, CDR2 SYGVKD. CDR3 length: 16 residues. The chain's CDR3 is CAINQRQTTSTDTQYF. CDR3 nucleotide sequence: TGTGCCATCAATCAAAGACAGACCACTAGCACAGATACGCAGTATTTT.

The chain has TRBV27 and TRBJ1-1; 10 nucleotides agree with TRBD1. The CDR3 is 15 amino acids. Germline loops: CDR1 MNHEY, CDR2 SMNVEV (reference sequence). With 5 bases clipped from V and 6 bases from J, the junction kept 9 bases outside the gene matches. The CDR3 DNA follows: TGTGCCAGCAGTCCTGACAGGGGGCGATCAGCTGAAGCTTTCTTT. Protein sequence: CASSPDRGRSAEAFF.

The genes are TRBV6-5 and TRBJ1-6; D not resolved. Germline CDR1 is MNHEY and CDR2 is SVGAGI. V lost 6 bases and J lost 4, with 10 bases in between. The CDR3 is made up of 14 amino acids. The CDR3 DNA is TGTGCCAGCAGCCCCTCGAGGTATAATTCACCCCTCCACTTT. Translated, it gives CASSPSRYNSPLHF.

In this sample, this clonotype turned up many times. The genes are TRBV7-2 and TRBJ2-7; 11 nucleotides match TRBD2. CDR3 length: 17 residues. V trimming: 2 bases; J trimming: 0 bases; junction bases outside the gene matches: 6. Germline CDR1 reads SGHTA; CDR2 reads FQGNSA. The CDR3 loop reads CASSLRLAGLASYEQYF. CDR3 nucleotides: TGTGCCAGCAGCTTAAGACTAGCGGGACTAGCCTCCTACGAGCAGTACTTC.

This clonotype was detected only once. The chain combines TRBV5-1 with TRBJ2-7; D unclear. V gave up 0 bases and J gave up 2 bases, with 15 bases separating them. In germline, CDR1 is SGHRS, CDR2 YFSETQ. CDR3 length equals 16 residues. The CDR3 protein is CASSLGQAYRTYEQYF. CDR3 DNA: TGCGCCAGCAGCTTGGGGCAGGCCTATCGGACCTACGAGCAGTACTTC. Using reference TRBV5-1 and TRBJ2-7 for the parts outside the CDR3, the full variable domain is KAGVTQTPRYLIKTRGQQVTLSCSPISGHRSVSWYQQTPGQGLQFLFEYFSETQRNKGNFPGRFSGRQFSNSRSEMNVSTLELGDSALYLCASSLGQAYRTYEQYFGPGTRLTVT.

The rearrangement joins TRBV27 to TRBJ1-3; 7 bases align to TRBD1. Germline V lookup: CDR1 MNHEY, CDR2 SMNVEV (reference sequence). The CDR3 spans 16 residues. V lost 5 bases and J lost 0; bases outside the gene matches: 7. This CDR3 is CASSPGQPYSGNTIYF. The CDR3 DNA follows: TGTGCCAGCAGTCCGGGACAGCCATACTCTGGAAACACCATATATTTT.

This clonotype came up a few times. The genes are TRBV20-1 and TRBJ1-4; TRBD1 aligns across 9 bases. Trimming at V came to 5 bases and at J to 8 bases, leaving 9 bases not matched to a gene. Per germline, CDR1 DFQATT and CDR2 SNEGSKA (reference sequence). The CDR3 runs 14 residues. CDR3 protein: CSARQGVRLEKLFF. The DNA of the CDR3 is TGCAGTGCTCGACAGGGGGTCCGGCTGGAAAAACTGTTTTTT.

This chain uses TRBV12-5 with TRBJ1-1, with D unresolved. The CDR3 extends over 19 amino acids. Germline V CDR1 and CDR2: LGHNT, FRNRAP. Trimming shortened V by 4 bases and J by 2 bases, and 26 bases separated the two germline ends. In DNA, the CDR3 is TGTGCTAGTGGTTCCCGCCCGGCAACCCGACGGGAATACAACACTGAAGCTTTCTTT. It translates to CASGSRPATRREYNTEAFF. Full variable domain (rest looked up from reference TRBV12-5 and TRBJ1-1): DARVTQTPRHKVTEMGQEVTMRCQPILGHNTVFWYRQTMMQGLELLAYFRNRAPLDDSGMPKDRFSAEMPDATLATLKIQPSEPRDSAVYFCASGSRPATRREYNTEAFFGQGTRLTVV.